The rows below give T cell receptor beta chains drawn from one sample of a study of CD8 T cells in Susac syndrome. In TCRdb, the immunoSEQ multiplex PCR reads were re-called with MiXCR into one record per CDR3 protein. This table holds about 200,000 distinct CDR3 sequences, 90% to 95% found once. The sample was CD8+ T cells from PBMCs. These receptors all come from a human donor with multiple sclerosis. Each CDR3 is given with its conserved first and last residue. The D gene is left open where the match is weak. The listing skips clone size in some rows; elsewhere it reads once, few, many or a size class.

>TRBJ2-1|16|-|TRBV7-3|TRBD2
CASSLIGRGLYNEQFF
TGTGCCAGCAGCTTAATTGGGAGGGGCTTGTACAATGAGCAGTTCTTC
>TRBJ2-2|16|-|TRBV12-3/TRBV12-4|-
CASSFLLHRAAGELFF
TGTGCCAGCAGTTTCCTCCTCCACAGGGCGGCCGGGGAGCTGTTTTTT
>TRBJ2-6|19|-|TRBV7-2|TRBD1
CASSPFSDTGASGANVLTF
TGTGCCAGCAGCCCTTTCAGCGACACAGGGGCCTCTGGGGCCAACGTCCTGACTTTC
>TRBJ2-2|17|-|TRBV9|TRBD1
CASSARPGQGEPGELFF
TGTGCCAGCAGCGCTAGACCGGGACAGGGGGAGCCCGGGGAGCTGTTTTTT
>TRBJ2-7|16|-|TRBV5-6|-
CASSAWQNLQPYEQYF
TGTGCCAGCAGCGCTTGGCAGAATCTACAACCCTACGAGCAGTACTTC
>TRBJ2-1|18|-|TRBV7-2|TRBD2
CASSQPSGYFSSYNEQFF
TGTGCCAGCAGCCAACCTAGCGGGTATTTTAGCTCCTACAATGAGCAGTTCTTC
>TRBJ2-2|17|-|TRBV27|TRBD1
CASSFLKGQGSTGELFF
TGTGCCAGCAGCTTCCTTAAGGGACAGGGGTCCACCGGGGAGCTGTTTTTT
>TRBJ1-1|13|-|TRBV7-9|-
CASSLRTDTEAFF
TGTGCCAGCAGCTTACGTACAGACACTGAAGCTTTCTTT
>TRBJ2-7|15|once|TRBV20-1|TRBD1
CSASSWTGGFHEQYF
TGCAGTGCCAGCTCCTGGACAGGGGGCTTCCACGAGCAGTACTTC
>TRBJ2-7|12|-|TRBV20-1|TRBD2
CSARGIAGDQYF
TGCAGTGCTAGAGGCATAGCGGGAGATCAGTACTTC
>TRBJ2-1|15|-|TRBV9|TRBD2
CASSGKTSRDHEQFF
TGTGCCAGCAGCGGAAAGACTAGCCGGGATCATGAGCAGTTCTTC
>TRBJ2-3|15|once|TRBV23-1|-
CASSPRKKGTDTQYF
TGCGCCAGCAGTCCCAGGAAAAAGGGCACAGATACGCAGTATTTT
>TRBJ1-1|14|-|TRBV12-3/TRBV12-4|-
CASSPGGRNTEAFF
TGTGCCAGCAGCCCTGGGGGGCGGAACACTGAAGCTTTCTTT
>TRBJ2-1|15|-|TRBV4-1|TRBD2
CASSQDGGGAFEQFF
TGCGCCAGCAGCCAAGACGGCGGGGGGGCCTTTGAGCAGTTCTTC
>TRBJ2-5|15|-|TRBV27|-
CASSLDGLVRETQYF
TGTGCCAGCAGTTTAGATGGGCTAGTCCGTGAGACCCAGTACTTC